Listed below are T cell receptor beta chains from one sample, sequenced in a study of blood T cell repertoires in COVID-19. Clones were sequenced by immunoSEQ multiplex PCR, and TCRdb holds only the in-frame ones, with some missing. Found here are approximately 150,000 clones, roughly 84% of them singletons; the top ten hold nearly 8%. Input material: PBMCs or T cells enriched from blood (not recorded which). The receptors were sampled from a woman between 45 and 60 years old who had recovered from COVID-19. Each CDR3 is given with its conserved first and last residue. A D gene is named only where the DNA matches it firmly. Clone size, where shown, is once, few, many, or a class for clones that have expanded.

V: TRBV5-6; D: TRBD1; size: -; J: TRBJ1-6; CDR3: CASSWTRTGRNSPLHF; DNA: TGTGCCAGCAGCTGGACCCGGACAGGGCGCAATTCACCCCTCCACTTT
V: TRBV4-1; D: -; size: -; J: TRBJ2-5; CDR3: CASSPGGSSVQETQYF; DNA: TGCGCCAGCAGCCCCGGCGGTAGTAGCGTCCAAGAGACCCAGTACTTC
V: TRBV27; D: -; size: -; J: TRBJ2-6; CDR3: CASSLRGANVLTF; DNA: TGTGCCAGCAGTTTGAGGGGGGCCAACGTCCTGACTTTC
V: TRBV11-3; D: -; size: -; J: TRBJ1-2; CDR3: CASSDGRQRRGYTF; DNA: TGTGCCAGCAGCGACGGGAGACAGCGCAGGGGCTACACCTTC
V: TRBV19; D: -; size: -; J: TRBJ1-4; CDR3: CASSTGHLNEKLFF; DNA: TGTGCCAGTAGTACGGGACACCTTAATGAAAAACTGTTTTTT
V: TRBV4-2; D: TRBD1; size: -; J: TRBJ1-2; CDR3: CASSLQLDTGGIYGYTF; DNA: TGTGCCAGCAGCCTCCAACTCGACACAGGGGGGATTTATGGCTACACCTTC
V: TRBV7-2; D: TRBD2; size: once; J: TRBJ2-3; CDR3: CASSLLAGGLDTQYF; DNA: TGTGCCAGCAGTCTACTAGCGGGGGGCCTAGATACGCAGTATTTT
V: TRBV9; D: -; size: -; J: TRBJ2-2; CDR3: CASSPRLANTGELFF; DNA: TGTGCCAGCAGCCCCAGACTAGCGAACACCGGGGAGCTGTTTTTT
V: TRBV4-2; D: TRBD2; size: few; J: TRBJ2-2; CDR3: CASSQVGGGAGELFF; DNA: TGTGCCAGCAGCCAAGTCGGCGGGGGGGCCGGGGAGCTGTTTTTT
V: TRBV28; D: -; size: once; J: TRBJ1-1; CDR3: CATKAGDTEAFF; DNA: TGTGCCACCAAGGCGGGGGACACTGAAGCTTTCTTT
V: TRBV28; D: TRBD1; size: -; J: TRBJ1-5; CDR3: CASSLGQGGQPQHF; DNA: TGTGCCAGCAGTTTGGGACAGGGTGGACAGCCCCAGCATTTT
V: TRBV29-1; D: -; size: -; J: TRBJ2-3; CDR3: CSVDRGTDTQYF; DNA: TGCAGCGTTGACAGGGGAACAGATACGCAGTATTTT
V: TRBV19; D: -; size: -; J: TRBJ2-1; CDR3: CASSGLSYNEQFF; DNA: TGTGCCAGTAGCGGGTTATCCTACAATGAGCAGTTCTTC
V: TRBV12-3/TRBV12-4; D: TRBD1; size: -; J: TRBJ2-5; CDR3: CASRTGVQETQYF; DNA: TGTGCCAGCCGGACAGGGGTCCAAGAGACCCAGTACTTC
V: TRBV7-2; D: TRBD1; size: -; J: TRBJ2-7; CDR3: CASSQGTETYEQYF; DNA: TGTGCCAGCAGCCAAGGGACAGAAACCTACGAGCAGTACTTC
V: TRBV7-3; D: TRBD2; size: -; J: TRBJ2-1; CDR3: CASSASSGPYNEQFF; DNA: TGTGCCAGCAGCGCATCTAGCGGGCCCTACAATGAGCAGTTCTTC
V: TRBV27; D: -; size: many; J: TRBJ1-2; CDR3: CASSPGLGVYGYTF; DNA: TGTGCCAGCAGTCCGGGACTAGGGGTCTATGGCTACACCTTC
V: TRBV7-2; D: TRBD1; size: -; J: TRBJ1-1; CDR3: CASSPTGTVVNTEAFF; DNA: TGTGCCAGCAGCCCGACTGGGACAGTTGTTAACACTGAAGCTTTCTTT
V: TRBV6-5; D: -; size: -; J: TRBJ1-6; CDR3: CASRGGVNSPLHF; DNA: TGTGCCAGCAGAGGGGGTGTAAATTCACCCCTCCACTTT
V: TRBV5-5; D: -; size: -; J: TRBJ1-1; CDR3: CASRRQEGLNTEAFF; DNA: TGTGCCAGCAGGAGGCAGGAGGGGTTGAACACTGAAGCTTTCTTT